The entry below gives a single T cell receptor beta chain sequence along with its context. Germline CDR1 and CDR2: DFQATT and SNEGSKA (reference sequence). J lost 0 bases, V lost 4 bases, and 9 bases had no gene match. CDR3 length: 17 residues. TCRdb recomputed calls from the PCR reads with MiXCR, one row per CDR3 protein. Here the sample spans over 600,000 distinct CDR3 sequences, 15% to 20% being singletons. The data are from a study of molecular identifiers for immune sequencing clone quantification. The TCR originated in a human donor in good health. Some libraries in this study had Jurkat cell RNA spiked in. The sequencing input was naive CD8+ T cells from blood, with Jurkat cell RNA spiked in. Subset given: FACS-sorted CD8+CD4-CCR7+CD45RA+ naive T cells. The rearrangement joins TRBV20-1 to TRBJ2-6; 7 bases fit TRBD1. The CDR3 region is CSATSGTDNSGANVLTF. The CDR3 bases are TGCAGTGCTACTTCCGGGACAGACAACTCTGGGGCCAACGTCCTGACTTTC.